What follows are 13 T cell receptor beta chains derived from one specimen sequenced in a study of shared clonotypes between healthy human individuals. Measured with immunoSEQ multiplex PCR; TCRdb has only the in-frame clones, and not every one. The repertoire holds some 1,600,000 clones, around 98% seen once, with about 0.45% in the top ten. Sequencing was carried out using naive CD4+ T cells sorted from blood. Specified subset: CD45RA+ positively selected. All receptors come from a man aged 30-40 years in good health.

The genes are TRBV9 and TRBJ2-2; 10 bases are a match to TRBD1. Germline CDR1 SGDLS, CDR2 YYNGEE. This CDR3 contains 15 residues. V dropped 3 bases and J dropped 7; count of bases not matched to a gene: 6. As DNA, the CDR3 is TGTGCCAGCAGCGAGCGGGACAGGGGAGGCGGGGAGCTGTTTTTT. This gives the protein CASSERDRGGGELFF.

The rearrangement links TRBV6-6 to TRBJ2-2; 9 nucleotides agree with TRBD1. Trimming cost V 7 bases and J 5 bases; bases outside gene matches: 11. In germline, CDR1 is MNHNY, CDR2 SVGAGI (reference sequence). The CDR3 consists of 16 residues. The CDR3 region is CASNLPTGGSTGELFF. The CDR3 DNA reads TGTGCCAGCAACCTTCCGACAGGGGGAAGTACCGGGGAGCTGTTTTTT.

The chain joins TRBV28 to TRBJ2-7; 11 bases map to TRBD2. Trimming removed 6 bases from V and 2 bases from J; junction bases left unmatched: 3. CDR1 is MDHEN and CDR2 is SYDVKM in the germline V gene. CDR3 size: 14 residues. Here the CDR3 DNA reads TGTGCCAGCAGACTAGCGGGAGACACCTACGAGCAGTACTTC. Translated: CASRLAGDTYEQYF.

Only one count was recorded for this clone. CDR3 sequence (DNA): TGTGCCAGCAGCCGGACAGGGAGGCAAGAGACCCAGTACTTC. Its translation is CASSRTGRQETQYF. V is TRBV5-4 and J is TRBJ2-5, with TRBD1 matching 8 bases. The trim removed 4 bases at V and 2 bases at J, leaving 4 bases unmatched. CDR1 is SGHNT, CDR2 YYREEE, per germline (reference sequence). This CDR3 has 14 amino acids.

The count of this clone is one. This sample includes further DNA sequences coding for the same CDR3. The chain has TRBV28 and TRBJ1-5, with 7 bases matching TRBD1. The length of the CDR3 is 15 residues. Trimming removed 2 bases from V and 3 bases from J; junction bases left unmatched: 4. CDR1 and CDR2 (germline): MDHEN, SYDVKM. The CDR3 region is CASSLGDRDNQPQHF. The CDR3 coding sequence is TGTGCCAGCAGTTTAGGTGACAGGGACAATCAGCCCCAGCATTTT.

J is TRBJ2-7 and V is TRBV28; perhaps TRBD1 as D (5 bases). V lost 5 bases, J lost 1 base, and 12 bases lay in between. Germline V CDR1 and CDR2: MDHEN, SYDVKM. The CDR3 consists of 14 residues. CDR3 bases: TGTGCCAGCAGTCTCACGACAGAGTCCTACGAGCAGTACTTC. Encoded protein: CASSLTTESYEQYF.

This chain uses TRBV7-9 with TRBJ2-3; 7 bases fit TRBD2. Per germline, CDR1 SEHNR and CDR2 FQNEAQ (reference sequence). The CDR3 sequence is 15 residues long. Trimming at V came to 5 bases and at J to 1 base, leaving 6 bases not matched to a gene. The CDR3, as DNA: TGTGCCAGCAGCCCGGGAGGTATTCGCACAGATACGCAGTATTTT. It specifies CASSPGGIRTDTQYF.

The rearrangement links TRBV19 to TRBJ1-4, with unresolved D. The CDR3 is made up of 16 amino acids. Germline loops: CDR1 LNHDA, CDR2 SQIVND (reference sequence). Trimming cost V 5 bases and J 0 bases, with 13 bases left between them. CDR3 in amino acids: CASSVRTVATNEKLFF. DNA for the CDR3: TGTGCCAGTAGTGTGAGGACGGTTGCAACTAATGAAAAACTGTTTTTT.

This clone was found a few times. Additional DNA sequences in this sample encode the identical CDR3. This chain links TRBV5-1 with TRBJ2-1; 9 nucleotides agree with TRBD2. Germline CDR1 is SGHRS and CDR2 is YFSETQ. J lost 3 bases, V lost 3 bases, and 4 bases had no gene match. The CDR3 covers 15 residues. CDR3 in amino acids: CASSWGLADYNEQFF. In DNA, the CDR3 is TGCGCCAGCAGCTGGGGACTAGCAGACTACAATGAGCAGTTCTTC.

The rearrangement links TRBV11-3 to TRBJ1-1, with 7 bases matching TRBD1. The CDR3 spans 16 residues. Trimming took 5 bases from V and 7 from J; bases not matched to a gene: 16. Germline CDR1 reads SGHNT; CDR2 reads YENEEA. CDR3 protein: CASSASSTGKRGEAFF. The CDR3 bases are TGTGCCAGCAGCGCCAGCTCGACAGGGAAACGGGGTGAAGCTTTCTTT.

V and J are TRBV28 and TRBJ2-7, with D unclear. V lost 6 bases to trimming and J lost 2 bases, with 14 bases between them. The CDR3 covers 14 residues. The germline V gene encodes CDR1 MDHEN and CDR2 SYDVKM. The CDR3 here is CASSPQPPPYEQYF. In nucleotides, the CDR3 is TGTGCCAGCAGCCCACAGCCCCCCCCCTACGAGCAGTACTTC.

The V gene is TRBV7-2, the J gene TRBJ2-7; the D gene is possibly TRBD2 (5 bases). V lost 6 bases and J lost 4, with 16 bases in between. CDR3 length equals 14 residues. Germline V gene lookup returns CDR1 SGHTA and CDR2 FQGNSA. This CDR3 reads CASSSDPRDYEQYF. The CDR3 DNA sequence: TGTGCCAGCAGTTCGGACCCGAGGGATTACGAGCAGTACTTC.

This chain connects TRBV25-1 to TRBJ1-5; 9 nucleotides align to TRBD1. Trimming took 1 base from V and 10 from J; bases not matched to a gene: 5. The CDR3 extends over 14 amino acids. CDR1 is MGHDK, CDR2 SYGVNS, per germline. DNA for the CDR3: TGTGCCAGCAGTGAATGGACAGGGGAAGGACCCCAGCATTTT. Protein sequence: CASSEWTGEGPQHF.